This T cell receptor beta chain was documented in a study of blood T cells in healthy people across ages. On this clonotype itself: Its matching antigen is unknown.

Study-wide points: In long-lived donors, naive CD4+ cell counts and diversity exceeded those of aged donors.

Every donor contributed roughly 10 milliliters of peripheral blood by blood draw. Germline V lookup: CDR1 DFQATT, CDR2 SNEGSKA (reference sequence). The CDR3 covers 15 residues. V lost 3 bases and J lost 2; bases outside the gene matches: 3. Through a sample-barcoded 5' primer and a J-beta primer mix, a second PCR was run for roughly 6 to 12 cycles. Each TCR beta cDNA got a 12-nucleotide random molecular identifier. In TCRdb, the 5' RACE reads were re-called with MiXCR into one record per CDR3 protein. The sample lists around 940,000 distinct CDR3 sequences; roughly 50% were seen once. This TCR came from a woman aged 55 to 70 in good health. The chain combines TRBV20-1 with TRBJ2-1; 11 bases fit TRBD2. The sample comprised blood. CDR3: CSASSGRGPYNEQFF. Written as DNA, the CDR3 is TGCAGTGCTAGTAGCGGGAGGGGGCCCTACAATGAGCAGTTCTTC.